One and the same sample provided the 29 T cell receptor beta chains below, sequenced in a study of blood T cell repertoires in COVID-19. The method was immunoSEQ multiplex PCR; TCRdb's version includes in-frame clones alone and lacks a portion of them. This table has approximately 460,000 clones, roughly 89% appearing once. The sequencing sample was made of peripheral blood. These receptor sequences come from a man between 18 and 29 years old with COVID-19, enrolled during active disease.

This clone was observed once. The chain joins TRBV20-1 to TRBJ1-4; D unclear. Trimming pared 6 bases from V and 11 bases from J, leaving 13 bases between. The CDR3 loop spans 11 amino acids. CDR1 is DFQATT, CDR2 SNEGSKA, per germline (reference sequence). The DNA for the CDR3 is TGCAGTGCCCCGACACTTGAGAAACTGTTTTTT. Encoded protein: CSAPTLEKLFF.

The rearrangement links TRBV21-1 to TRBJ1-5; no DNA check was done on the table's D call, TRBD1. TRBV21-1 has pseudogene status. The CDR3 has 16 amino acids. CDR3 bases: TGTGCCAGCGGAAAGACAGGGGAAAGTAGCAATCAGCCCCAGCATTTT. Protein product: CASGKTGESSNQPQHF.

V is TRBV7-9 and J is TRBJ1-4, with a weak D call TRBD1 (5 bases). V lost 4 bases to trimming and J lost 5 bases, with 17 bases between them. The CDR3 loop spans 16 amino acids. Germline lookup yields CDR1 SEHNR and CDR2 FQNEAQ (reference sequence). The DNA for the CDR3 is TGTGCCAGCAGCTCCACTAACCGGCGGGGGAATGAAAAACTGTTTTTT. Its translation is CASSSTNRRGNEKLFF.

This chain links TRBV19 with TRBJ1-5; D call uncertain. V was shortened by 2 bases and J by 2 bases, with 10 bases between the two germline ends. The CDR3 has 15 amino acids. The germline gives CDR1 LNHDA, CDR2 SQIVND (reference sequence). The CDR3 coding sequence is TGTGCCAGTAGTATAAGTCTGTCGGGCAATCAGCCCCAGCATTTT. It specifies CASSISLSGNQPQHF.

J is TRBJ2-5 and V is TRBV14; 10 nucleotides agree with TRBD2. The CDR3 spans 14 residues. The V segment lost 6 bases and the J segment 4 bases; nucleotides outside the gene matches: 5. Germline V gene data show CDR1 as SGHDN and CDR2 as FVKESK. The CDR3 protein is CASSKSSGRETQYF. In nucleotides, the CDR3 is TGTGCCAGCAGTAAGTCTAGCGGGAGAGAGACCCAGTACTTC.

The chain is built from TRBV21-1 and TRBJ2-3; the D segment call TRBD2 is taken from the table without a DNA check. TRBV21-1 represents a pseudogene. This CDR3 spans 16 amino acids. CDR3 bases: TGTGCCAGCAGCTATAGCGGGAGTACGCCCACAGATACGCAGTATTTT. Amino acids: CASSYSGSTPTDTQYF.

The chain carries TRBV25-1 and TRBJ2-5, with 8 bases fitting TRBD1. The CDR3 is 14 amino acids. Germline V gene sequence: CDR1 MGHDK, CDR2 SYGVNS. J lost 4 bases, V lost 4 bases, and 5 bases had no gene match. The CDR3 spells CASSVGQVGETQYF. The CDR3 DNA reads as TGTGCCAGCAGTGTGGGACAGGTGGGAGAGACCCAGTACTTC.

The chain uses TRBV27 and TRBJ2-3, with TRBD1 matching 9 bases. V trimming: 9 bases; J trimming: 3 bases; junction bases outside the gene matches: 7. CDR1 and CDR2 from the germline V gene are MNHEY and SMNVEV (reference sequence). The length of the CDR3 is 14 residues. The CDR3 DNA reads TGTGCCAGTACTAAGGGACAGGGAACAGATACGCAGTATTTT. This codes for CASTKGQGTDTQYF.

This clone was recorded a few times. The chain is built from TRBV5-5 and TRBJ2-5, with TRBD2 as a possible D gene (5 bases). The length of the CDR3 is 14 residues. V was cut by 0 bases and J by 5 bases, with 11 bases left in between. Per germline, CDR1 SGHKS and CDR2 YYEKEE (reference sequence). The CDR3 DNA reads TGTGCCAGCAGCTTGGATTCCGGGGTTGAGACCCAGTACTTC. This gives the protein CASSLDSGVETQYF.

The V gene is TRBV3-1 (or the pseudogene TRBV3-2), the J gene TRBJ2-4; D might be TRBD2 (6 bases). This CDR3 is built from 14 residues. V lost 5 bases, J lost 3 bases, and 11 bases lay in between. Germline CDR1 and CDR2: LGHDT and YNNKEL (reference sequence). CDR3 residues: CASSDHGSKNIQYF. CDR3 nucleotide sequence: TGTGCCAGCAGCGATCACGGGAGCAAAAACATTCAGTACTTC.

The genes are TRBV19 and TRBJ2-2, with a tentative D call TRBD2 (5 bases). Germline lookup yields CDR1 LNHDA and CDR2 SQIVND (reference sequence). The CDR3 is 14 amino acids. V lost 7 bases and J 7 bases, leaving 16 bases between the germline ends. The CDR3 DNA reads TGTGCCAGTACCAGGACTTACCCCGTCGGGGAGCTGTTTTTT. This codes for CASTRTYPVGELFF.

This rearrangement joins TRBV5-4 to TRBJ2-5; 11 nucleotides align to TRBD2. J was trimmed by 4 bases and V by 5 bases; bases with no gene match: 7. Looked up from germline, CDR1 is SGHNT and CDR2 is YYREEE (reference sequence). CDR3 length equals 15 residues. The DNA of the CDR3 is TGTGCCAGCAGTGACAATGGACTAGCGGGAGAGACCCAGTACTTC. The encoded protein is CASSDNGLAGETQYF.

This chain links TRBV4-2 with TRBJ1-5; possibly TRBD1 for D (6 bases). This CDR3 has 13 residues. The germline CDR1 and CDR2 sequences are LGHNA and YNFKEQ. V dropped 0 bases and J dropped 7 bases, with 7 bases sitting between them. Here the CDR3 reads CASSQDQGQPQHF. Here the CDR3 DNA reads TGTGCCAGCAGCCAAGATCAGGGGCAGCCCCAGCATTTT.

The chain has TRBV7-9 and TRBJ2-1; 8 bases map to TRBD2. Germline-derived CDR1 and CDR2 are SEHNR and FQNEAQ (reference sequence). The CDR3 runs to 15 residues. J lost 8 bases, V lost 5 bases, and 11 bases had no gene match. CDR3 sequence (DNA): TGTGCCAGCAGCCTACGGGGGGGCCGTCAATATGAGCAGTTCTTC. Translation: CASSLRGGRQYEQFF.

The chain combines TRBV13 with TRBJ2-1; 8 bases map to TRBD2. J gave up 7 bases and V 5 bases, and 10 bases lay outside the gene matches. In germline, CDR1 is PRHDT, CDR2 FYEKMQ (reference sequence). The CDR3 length is 15 residues. CDR3 sequence (DNA): TGTGCCAGCAGCCCGGGACTAGAAAGAAGGAATGAGCAGTTCTTC. It yields the protein CASSPGLERRNEQFF.

The chain combines TRBV11-3 with TRBJ2-5; TRBD1 aligns across 10 bases. This CDR3 is 14 amino acids long. Germline V gene data show CDR1 as SGHNT and CDR2 as YENEEA. V shed 4 bases and J 4 bases; nucleotides not matched to a gene: 3. The CDR3 region has the DNA TGTGCCAGCAGCTCCGACAGGGGGCGAGAGACCCAGTACTTC. Translation: CASSSDRGRETQYF.

The gene calls are TRBV13 and TRBJ2-7; TRBD1 matches at 8 bases. From germline, CDR1 is PRHDT and CDR2 FYEKMQ (reference sequence). J lost 3 bases, V lost 5 bases, and 12 bases had no gene match. The CDR3 length is 16 residues. The CDR3 reads CASSPPVGQGHYEQYF. The CDR3 nucleotides read TGTGCCAGCAGCCCGCCTGTCGGACAGGGACACTACGAGCAGTACTTC.

The chain couples TRBV6-4 to TRBJ2-7; D is unresolved. This CDR3 region has 11 residues. The ends were cut back, 2 bases at V and 7 bases at J, with 6 bases in the middle. Germline V lookup: CDR1 MRHNA, CDR2 SNTAGT. In DNA form, the CDR3 reads TGTGCCAGCAGTGACCCCCTAGAGCAGTACTTC. Encoded protein: CASSDPLEQYF.

J is TRBJ1-3 and V is TRBV11-2; possible D gene TRBD1, 5 bases. The CDR3 consists of 15 residues. Germline lookup yields CDR1 SGHAT and CDR2 FQNNGV. V was pared by 5 bases and J by 0 bases, with 11 bases between. CDR3 in DNA: TGTGCCAGCAGCATCGACAGCTCCTCTGGAAACACCATATATTTT. Translation: CASSIDSSSGNTIYF.

As concerns this clone: This sample also contains other DNA sequences that code for the same CDR3. The genes are TRBV5-1 and TRBJ2-1; TRBD2 aligns across 11 bases. Germline V gene data show CDR1 as SGHRS and CDR2 as YFSETQ. This CDR3 spans 15 amino acids. V was clipped by 0 bases and J by 4 bases; unmatched bases: 0. DNA for the CDR3: TGCGCCAGCAGCTTGGGACTAGCGGGATACAATGAGCAGTTCTTC. Protein product: CASSLGLAGYNEQFF.

The rearrangement joins TRBV6-6 to TRBJ2-1, with 9 bases matching TRBD2. With V trimmed by 3 bases and J by 9 bases, 6 bases remained unmatched. CDR3 length: 14 residues. From germline, CDR1 is MNHNY and CDR2 SVGAGI (reference sequence). The CDR3 reads CASSYAGGAGEQFF. The CDR3 DNA is TGTGCCAGCAGTTATGCGGGGGGGGCTGGTGAGCAGTTCTTC.

This chain joins TRBV5-1 and TRBJ2-3, with TRBD2 identical over 8 bases. Germline V lookup: CDR1 SGHRS, CDR2 YFSETQ. This CDR3 has 15 residues. V was pared by 0 bases and J by 2 bases, with 2 bases of the junction left unmatched. CDR3 sequence: CASSLDGGATDTQYF. The CDR3, as DNA: TGCGCCAGCAGCTTGGACGGGGGGGCCACAGATACGCAGTATTTT.

This clone was observed a single time. The rearrangement joins TRBV27 to TRBJ1-1; D remains ambiguous. Germline loops: CDR1 MNHEY, CDR2 SMNVEV (reference sequence). CDR3 length equals 17 residues. The germline V and J ends were trimmed by 0 bases and 0 bases, with 14 bases remaining between them. The CDR3 region is CASSLSYWRVMNTEAFF. The CDR3 DNA follows: TGTGCCAGCAGTTTATCGTATTGGAGAGTCATGAACACTGAAGCTTTCTTT.

The chain couples TRBV6-5 to TRBJ1-6; D gene uncertain. This CDR3 contains 15 residues. Trimming removed 4 bases from V and 0 bases from J, with 7 bases in between. Looked up from germline, CDR1 is MNHEY and CDR2 is SVGAGI. CDR3 sequence reads: CASSSSSSYNSPLHF. The DNA of the CDR3 is TGTGCCAGCAGTTCTTCTAGCTCCTATAATTCACCCCTCCACTTT.

This chain uses TRBV30 with TRBJ1-2; 8 bases line up with TRBD1. With 3 bases clipped from V and 8 bases from J, the junction kept 11 bases outside the gene matches. The CDR3 length is 14 residues. Germline CDR1 GTSNPN, CDR2 SVGIG (reference sequence). This CDR3 reads CAWSNDRGRLGYTF. CDR3 coding DNA: TGTGCCTGGAGCAATGACAGGGGAAGGCTCGGCTACACCTTC.

J is TRBJ2-5 and V is TRBV2; D possibly corresponds to TRBD2 (7 bases). Germline CDR1 is SNHLY and CDR2 is FYNNEI. V was pared by 4 bases and J by 1 base, with 22 bases between. CDR3 length equals 18 residues. The CDR3 loop is CASSGRDGGRFSQETQYF. In DNA, the CDR3 is TGTGCCAGCAGTGGCAGGGACGGGGGGCGCTTTAGCCAAGAGACCCAGTACTTC.

The chain carries TRBV3-1 (or the pseudogene TRBV3-2) and TRBJ2-7, with a tentative D call TRBD1 (6 bases). This CDR3 comprises 13 residues. V gave up 6 bases and J gave up 3 bases, with 12 bases separating them. The germline CDR1 and CDR2 sequences are LGHDT and YNNKEL (reference sequence). The CDR3 here is CASRQAGVYEQYF. The CDR3 DNA reads TGTGCCAGCAGACAGGCAGGGGTCTACGAGCAGTACTTC.

The chain is built from TRBV23-1 and TRBJ2-7; 9 positions agree with TRBD2. TRBV23-1 is sorted into the ORF group, with uncertain function. CDR3 length: 15 amino acids. The trim removed 2 bases at V and 3 bases at J, leaving 5 bases unmatched. CDR3 coding DNA: TGCGCCAGCAGTCAAGATAGCGGGAGTTGCTACGAGCAGTACTTC. This gives the protein CASSQDSGSCYEQYF.

V usage is TRBV5-1 and J usage is TRBJ2-6; TRBD1 matches at 7 bases. After removal of 4 bases from V and 1 base from J, the junction contained 11 bases not matched to a gene. Germline lookup yields CDR1 SGHRS and CDR2 YFSETQ. This CDR3 comprises 18 residues. CDR3 region: CASSAGRTGGSGANVLTF. CDR3 nucleotide sequence: TGCGCCAGCAGCGCCGGGCGGACAGGAGGATCTGGGGCCAACGTCCTGACTTTC.